Presented here are 8 T cell receptor beta chains from one specimen sequenced in a study of blood T cell repertoires in COVID-19. Clones were sequenced by immunoSEQ multiplex PCR, and TCRdb holds only the in-frame ones, with some missing. The sample consists of over 350,000 clones, roughly 90% of them appearing once. Sequencing used PBMCs or T cells enriched from blood (not recorded which). The source is a woman between 25 and 40 years old with acute COVID-19.

The V call is TRBV20-1, the J call TRBJ2-3; maybe TRBD2 (6 bases). V shed 3 bases and J shed 6 bases, with 7 bases lying between them. The CDR3 has 11 residues. Germline loops: CDR1 DFQATT, CDR2 SNEGSKA (reference sequence). The CDR3 nucleotides are TGCAGTGCTAGGGAGGGGGATACGCAGTATTTT. Its protein is CSAREGDTQYF.

V and J are TRBV7-6 and TRBJ2-2, with TRBD2 matching 7 bases. CDR3 length: 16 amino acids. V dropped 4 bases and J dropped 3; count of bases not matched to a gene: 8. From germline, CDR1 is SGHVS and CDR2 FNYEAQ. As DNA, the CDR3 is TGTGCCAGCAGCTCCGTGACTAGCCGGTACACCGGGGAGCTGTTTTTT. It translates to CASSSVTSRYTGELFF.

This chain uses TRBV19 with TRBJ2-3; D is undetermined. The V gene's germline CDR1 is LNHDA and CDR2 SQIVND (reference sequence). The CDR3 runs 11 residues. V shed 3 bases and J shed 7 bases, with 5 bases lying between them. The CDR3 DNA reads TGTGCCAGTAGTATCGGGTATACGCAGTATTTT. Translation gives CASSIGYTQYF.

V is TRBV5-7 and J is TRBJ1-4; tentative D call: TRBD1 (6 bases). TRBV5-7 is an ORF, with its function uncertain. The V and J ends lost 0 bases and 4 bases respectively, with 13 bases between them. The CDR3 loop spans 16 amino acids. The CDR3 DNA follows: TGTGCCAGCAGCTTGGTTTCGGACAGTCATAATGAAAAACTGTTTTTT. Amino acid sequence: CASSLVSDSHNEKLFF.

The V call is TRBV6-5, the J call TRBJ1-1; the match to TRBD1 covers 7 bases. V gave up 4 bases and J gave up 11 bases; unmatched junction bases: 16. The germline CDR1 and CDR2 sequences are MNHEY and SVGAGI. The CDR3 consists of 15 residues. CDR3 sequence (DNA): TGTGCCAGCAGTTTAAACAGGGGTCCCTCGGTTTGGGCTTTCTTT. This encodes CASSLNRGPSVWAFF.

The chain is built from TRBV10-1 and TRBJ2-5, with D possibly TRBD2 on 6 matching bases. In germline, CDR1 is WNHNN, CDR2 SYGVQD (reference sequence). Trimming stripped 1 base from V and 5 bases from J, with 11 bases between. The CDR3 runs 14 residues. The CDR3 DNA is TGCGCCAGCAGTGAGTTTGGAGGGGTGGAGACCCAGTACTTC. It specifies CASSEFGGVETQYF.

The chain has TRBV18 and TRBJ2-1, with 9 bases that match TRBD1. CDR1 and CDR2 from the germline V gene are KGHSH and LQKENI. J lost 4 bases, V lost 4 bases, and 14 bases had no gene match. CDR3 size: 18 residues. The CDR3 bases are TGTGCCAGCTCACTTATGATATTCCGGGACAGGGTTTACAATGAGCAGTTCTTC. It specifies CASSLMIFRDRVYNEQFF.

The rearrangement links TRBV24-1 to TRBJ2-7; possibly TRBD2 for D (7 bases). Trimming removed 9 bases at V and 4 bases at J, with 15 bases between. The CDR3 covers 13 residues. CDR1 is KGHDR and CDR2 is SFDVKD in the germline V gene. CDR3: CATGGGGIYEQYF. The CDR3 region has the DNA TGTGCCACCGGAGGGGGGGGCATTTACGAGCAGTACTTC.